This entry lists 20 T cell receptor beta chains sequenced from one sample in a study of identical twins. Each CDR3 protein is one row after TCRdb ran MiXCR on the 5' RACE reads. The table has some 630,000 distinct CDR3 sequences, roughly 7.1% seen once; the top ten hold approximately 1.5%. This same sample was also taken into another study, of yellow fever vaccine responses in identical twins.

Sequencing used PBMCs. These receptor sequences come from a woman younger than 35 in good health.

CDR3 amino acids: CASSLGANSYNEQFF. The CDR3 nucleotides read TGTGCCAGCAGCTTAGGGGCCAACTCCTACAATGAGCAGTTCTTC. This chain connects TRBV11-2 to TRBJ2-1; D ambiguous. Germline V lookup: CDR1 SGHAT, CDR2 FQNNGV. The CDR3 covers 15 residues. V lost 1 base to trimming and J lost 0 bases, with 7 bases between them.

The chain uses TRBV20-1 and TRBJ2-1; D may be TRBD1 or TRBD2 (6 bases each). Germline V lookup: CDR1 DFQATT, CDR2 SNEGSKA (reference sequence). This CDR3 has 15 residues. The V and J ends lost 7 bases and 2 bases respectively, with 18 bases between them. In DNA form, the CDR3 reads TGCAGTGGTGTTAAGTGGGGGGCTACCTACAATGAGCAGTTCTTC. This encodes CSGVKWGATYNEQFF.

There are a few counts of this clonotype. The chain combines TRBV5-1 with TRBJ2-2, with no clear D. There are 16 residues in the CDR3. Trimming removed 0 bases from V and 1 base from J, with 10 bases in between. In germline, CDR1 is SGHRS, CDR2 YFSETQ. CDR3 sequence (DNA): TGCGCCAGCAGCTTGGAGGGTGCAAAGAACACCGGGGAGCTGTTTTTT. It specifies CASSLEGAKNTGELFF.

This clonotype occurred a few times. This rearrangement joins TRBV10-3 to TRBJ2-3; 11 nucleotides agree with TRBD2. This CDR3 spans 15 amino acids. V shed 7 bases, J shed 3 bases, and the junction held 6 bases outside the gene matches. Looked up from germline, CDR1 is ENHRY and CDR2 is SYGVKD. The chain's CDR3 is CAIMLAGGATDTQYF. The CDR3 DNA reads TGTGCCATCATGTTAGCGGGGGGGGCGACAGATACGCAGTATTTT.

This clonotype turned up a few times. CDR3 loop: CASGASGQETQYF. The CDR3 DNA reads as TGTGCCAGCGGAGCTAGCGGGCAAGAGACCCAGTACTTC. The chain combines TRBV11-2 with TRBJ2-5; the match to TRBD2 covers 8 bases. The germline V gene has CDR1 SGHAT and CDR2 FQNNGV. V lost 8 bases to trimming and J lost 2 bases; unmatched junction nucleotides: 4. The CDR3 extends over 13 amino acids.

This clonotype was picked up a small number of times. The chain is built from TRBV13 and TRBJ2-3; TRBD1 might be the D (5 bases). Trimming pared 3 bases from V and 3 bases from J, leaving 13 bases between. The CDR3 is made up of 15 amino acids. Germline V gene lookup returns CDR1 PRHDT and CDR2 FYEKMQ (reference sequence). As DNA, the CDR3 is TGTGCCAGCAGCTTTGGCATAGGGGAAACAGATACGCAGTATTTT. Protein sequence: CASSFGIGETDTQYF.

This clonotype appeared a few times. V usage is TRBV10-2 and J usage is TRBJ2-7; TRBD2 matches 10 bases. CDR3 size: 12 residues. Trimming removed 3 bases from V and 10 bases from J; junction bases left unmatched: 3. The germline gives CDR1 WSHSY, CDR2 SAAADI. The CDR3 DNA is TGCGCCAGCAGTGAACTAGCGGGGTTTCAGTACTTC. This codes for CASSELAGFQYF.

This clonotype was detected a few times. CDR3 sequence: CASDSGGSGNEQFF. Written as DNA, the CDR3 is TGCGCCAGCGATAGCGGGGGGTCCGGGAATGAGCAGTTCTTC. This chain joins TRBV5-1 and TRBJ2-1; 10 bases fit TRBD2. The CDR3 runs 14 residues. Trimming removed 7 bases from V and 7 bases from J; junction bases left unmatched: 8. CDR1 and CDR2 from the germline V gene are SGHRS and YFSETQ.

This clonotype turned up a few times. This rearrangement joins TRBV5-1 to TRBJ2-2; D remains ambiguous. Germline V lookup: CDR1 SGHRS, CDR2 YFSETQ. Trimming cost V 5 bases and J 5 bases, with 13 bases left between them. This CDR3 is built from 14 residues. The CDR3 nucleotides are TGCGCCAGCAGAGGACCTTTCAATACCGGGGAGCTGTTTTTT. This gives the protein CASRGPFNTGELFF.

This clonotype occurred a few times. The chain carries TRBV7-9 and TRBJ2-2; no clear D gene. The germline V and J ends were trimmed by 1 base and 3 bases, with 12 bases remaining between them. The CDR3 covers 16 residues. Looked up from germline, CDR1 is SEHNR and CDR2 is FQNEAQ (reference sequence). In DNA, the CDR3 is TGTGCCAGCAGCTTAGGTTTGGCCAGCTACACCGGGGAGCTGTTTTTT. It encodes CASSLGLASYTGELFF.

This chain links TRBV6-1 with TRBJ2-7, with 7 bases that match TRBD2. V was pared by 5 bases and J by 6 bases, with 7 bases of the junction left unmatched. The germline CDR1 and CDR2 sequences are MNHNS and SASEGT. This CDR3 has 13 residues. In DNA, the CDR3 is TGTGCCAGCAGTAGCAGACTAGCTCCCGAGCAGTACTTC. Its translation is CASSSRLAPEQYF.

This clonotype was seen a handful of times. The chain recombines TRBV2 with TRBJ2-1; 10 bases are a match to TRBD2. CDR3 length: 15 amino acids. J lost 8 bases, V lost 3 bases, and 7 bases had no gene match. CDR1 and CDR2 from the germline V gene are SNHLY and FYNNEI. The CDR3 loop reads CASSEPSGRAHEQFF. CDR3 DNA: TGTGCCAGCAGTGAGCCCAGCGGGAGGGCCCATGAGCAGTTCTTC. Supplemented by reference TRBV2 and TRBJ2-1, the full variable domain reads EPEVTQTPSHQVTQMGQEVILRCVPISNHLYFYWYRQILGQKVEFLVSFYNNEISEKSEIFDDQFSVERPDGSNFTLKIRSTKLEDSAMYFCASSEPSGRAHEQFFGPGTRLTVL.

This clonotype appeared a few times. The chain recombines TRBV6-2 or TRBV6-3 with TRBJ2-7; D possibly uses TRBD1 or TRBD2 (5 bases each). The germline CDR1 and CDR2 sequences are MNHEY and SVGEGT. Trimming cost V 5 bases and J 4 bases, with 18 bases left between them. The CDR3 has 15 amino acids. In DNA, the CDR3 is TGTGCCAGCAGTCGCACCGGGACCTCCTTATACGAGCAGTACGTC. Translated: CASSRTGTSLYEQYV.

In this sample, this clonotype turned up a few times. The chain is built from TRBV14 and TRBJ2-4; D is ambiguous. V was shortened by 4 bases and J by 6 bases, with 10 bases between the two germline ends. Germline V lookup: CDR1 SGHDN, CDR2 FVKESK. The CDR3 covers 13 residues. The CDR3 loop reads CASSLYLGNIQYF. The CDR3 bases are TGTGCCAGCAGCCTCTACCTGGGAAACATTCAGTACTTC.

This rearrangement joins TRBV2 to TRBJ2-4; D is perhaps TRBD2 (5 bases). The CDR3 sequence is 11 residues long. V lost 8 bases, J lost 6 bases, and 8 bases lay in between. Germline V gene data show CDR1 as SNHLY and CDR2 as FYNNEI. CDR3 protein: CASSTTNIQYF. CDR3 DNA: TGTGCCAGCTCGACTACAAACATTCAGTACTTC.

At least ten counts were recorded for this clonotype. The chain combines TRBV12-3 or TRBV12-4 with TRBJ2-2; D uncertain. V lost 6 bases, J lost 6 bases, and 11 bases lay in between. The CDR3 is 13 amino acids. The CDR3 sequence is CASSRDPPGELFF. DNA for the CDR3: TGTGCCAGCAGCCGTGACCCCCCCGGGGAGCTGTTTTTT.

This clonotype was found a few times. The rearrangement uses TRBV4-1 and TRBJ2-7, with 9 bases aligning to TRBD1. The CDR3 spans 15 residues. CDR1 and CDR2 from the germline V gene are MGHRA and YSYEKL. V gave up 6 bases and J gave up 7 bases; unmatched junction bases: 13. Here the CDR3 reads CASRPLEDRGVEQYF. The CDR3 DNA follows: TGCGCCAGCAGACCCTTGGAGGACAGGGGAGTTGAGCAGTACTTC.

This clonotype has ten or more counts. V is TRBV6-5 and J is TRBJ2-3; 8 bases line up with TRBD1. J gave up 0 bases and V 4 bases, and 6 bases lay outside the gene matches. Looked up from germline, CDR1 is MNHEY and CDR2 is SVGAGI. The CDR3 has 16 amino acids. In DNA, the CDR3 is TGTGCCAGCAGTTCCCCAGGGGGCCCTAGCACAGATACGCAGTATTTT. It encodes CASSSPGGPSTDTQYF.

V usage is TRBV6-1 and J usage is TRBJ2-7, with TRBD2 identical over 11 bases. J lost 2 bases, V lost 5 bases, and 11 bases had no gene match. The CDR3 sequence is 17 residues long. Germline CDR1 is MNHNS and CDR2 is SASEGT. The CDR3 sequence is CASSINPLAGGPYEQYV. CDR3 in DNA: TGTGCCAGCAGTATAAATCCCCTAGCGGGGGGCCCCTACGAGCAGTACGTC.

This clonotype was picked up a small number of times. This sequence joins TRBV4-2 and TRBJ2-7, with D perhaps TRBD1 or TRBD2 (5 bases each). This CDR3 is built from 15 residues. Looked up from germline, CDR1 is LGHNA and CDR2 is YNFKEQ. V lost 0 bases, J lost 2 bases, and 11 bases lay in between. The CDR3 region is CASSQDPGTAYEQYF. The CDR3 DNA follows: TGTGCCAGCAGCCAAGACCCCGGGACCGCCTACGAGCAGTACTTC.